This TCR beta chain emerged from a study of blood T cell repertoires in COVID-19. This table comes from immunoSEQ multiplex PCR, and its TCRdb copy is limited to in-frame clones, with some not included. Here the sample spans 60,000 to 85,000 clones, 70% to 90% being singletons. The CDR3 length is 12 residues. V was shortened by 0 bases and J by 10 bases, with 8 bases between the two germline ends. Per the germline V gene, CDR1 is SGHDT and CDR2 is YYEEEE. Material for sequencing was peripheral blood. The gene calls are TRBV5-6 and TRBJ2-1; D unresolved. This sequence was found in a human donor in a cohort sampled during active COVID-19. CDR3 sequence: CASSLDLGEQFF. In DNA form, the CDR3 reads TGTGCCAGCAGCTTGGACCTAGGAGAGCAGTTCTTC. The variable domain in full, completed from reference TRBV5-6 and TRBJ2-1, reads DAGVTQSPTHLIKTRGQQVTLRCSPKSGHDTVSWYQQALGQGPQFIFQYYEEEERQRGNFPDRFSGHQFPNYSSELNVNALLLGDSALYLCASSLDLGEQFFGPGTRLTVL.